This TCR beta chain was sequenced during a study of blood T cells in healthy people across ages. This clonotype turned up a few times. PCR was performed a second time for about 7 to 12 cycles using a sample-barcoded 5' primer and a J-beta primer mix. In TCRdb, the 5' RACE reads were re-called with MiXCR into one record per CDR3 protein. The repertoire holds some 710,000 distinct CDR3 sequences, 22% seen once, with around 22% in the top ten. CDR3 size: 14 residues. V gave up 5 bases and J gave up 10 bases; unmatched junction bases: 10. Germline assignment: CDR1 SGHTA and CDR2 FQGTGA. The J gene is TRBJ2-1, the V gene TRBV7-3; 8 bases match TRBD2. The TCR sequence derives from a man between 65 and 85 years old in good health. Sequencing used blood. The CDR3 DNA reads TGTGCCAGCAGCCCCACTAGCGGTCCCCTGGAGCAGTTCTTC. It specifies CASSPTSGPLEQFF.